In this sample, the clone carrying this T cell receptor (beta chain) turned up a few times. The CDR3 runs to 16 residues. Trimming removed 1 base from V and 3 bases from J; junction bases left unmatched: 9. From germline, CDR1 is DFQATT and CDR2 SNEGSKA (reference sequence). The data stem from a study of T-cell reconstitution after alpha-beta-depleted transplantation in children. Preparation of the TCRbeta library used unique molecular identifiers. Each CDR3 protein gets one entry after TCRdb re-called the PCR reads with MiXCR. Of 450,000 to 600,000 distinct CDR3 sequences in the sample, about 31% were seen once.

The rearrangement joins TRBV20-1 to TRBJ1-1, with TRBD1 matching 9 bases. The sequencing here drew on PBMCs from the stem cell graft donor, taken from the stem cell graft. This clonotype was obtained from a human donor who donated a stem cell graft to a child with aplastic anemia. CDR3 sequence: CSARGRTGARDTEAFF. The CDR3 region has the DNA TGCAGTGCTAGAGGGAGGACAGGGGCTAGGGACACTGAAGCTTTCTTT.